This is a list of T cell receptor beta chains from one sample in a study of graft-versus-host responses after intestinal transplantation. Profiling relied on immunoSEQ multiplex PCR, and the TCRdb table lists in-frame clones only, not all of them. The table shows 11,000 to 15,000 clones, with around 29% occurring only once. Specimen: alloreactive CD4+ T cells from a mixed lymphocyte reaction culture, collected before intestinal transplant. These TCRs come from a human patient who received an intestinal transplant. Each CDR3 is given with its conserved first and last residue. The order of the fields is V gene, clone size, J gene, D gene, CDR3 DNA, CDR3 protein. A D gene is named only where the DNA matches it firmly. Clone size is given for some rows only: seen once, a few or many times, or a class if the clone is expanded.

V gene: TRBV4-3
clone size: few
J gene: TRBJ2-7
D gene: TRBD1
CDR3 DNA: TGCGCCAGCAGCCGGACACAGGGGGATCCCTCCTACGAGCAGTACTTC
CDR3 protein: CASSRTQGDPSYEQYF

V gene: TRBV5-1
clone size: few
J gene: TRBJ2-1
D gene: -
CDR3 DNA: TGCGCCAGCAGCTTGGGAGCGATTGAGCAGTTCTTC
CDR3 protein: CASSLGAIEQFF

V gene: TRBV6-5
clone size: -
J gene: TRBJ2-7
D gene: -
CDR3 DNA: TGTGCCAGCAGTTACGATCGGGGAGGCCCCTACGAGCAGTACTTC
CDR3 protein: CASSYDRGGPYEQYF

V gene: TRBV6-6
clone size: -
J gene: TRBJ2-3
D gene: -
CDR3 DNA: TGTGCCAGCAGCCCGCGGTCAGATACGCAGTATTTT
CDR3 protein: CASSPRSDTQYF

V gene: TRBV2
clone size: -
J gene: TRBJ2-5
D gene: -
CDR3 DNA: TGTGCCAGCAGTGAATACGAGACCCAGTACTTC
CDR3 protein: CASSEYETQYF

V gene: TRBV29-1
clone size: -
J gene: TRBJ2-7
D gene: TRBD1
CDR3 DNA: TGCAGCGTTAGGGACAGGGGTAGCTACGAGCTGTTCTTC
CDR3 protein: CSVRDRGSYELFF

V gene: TRBV5-4
clone size: few
J gene: TRBJ1-5
D gene: TRBD1
CDR3 DNA: TGTGCCAGCAGTCACAGGGACAGAGGATCGCACCGCAATCAGCCCCAGCATTTT
CDR3 protein: CASSHRDRGSHRNQPQHF

V gene: TRBV28
clone size: -
J gene: TRBJ1-3
D gene: -
CDR3 DNA: TGTGCCAGCAGTTTAGCCGGGATTCTGGGAAACACCATATATTTT
CDR3 protein: CASSLAGILGNTIYF

V gene: TRBV28
clone size: -
J gene: TRBJ2-1
D gene: TRBD2
CDR3 DNA: TGTGCCAGCAGTTTCGTAGCTAGCGGGGTGGTGCAGTTCTTC
CDR3 protein: CASSFVASGVVQFF

V gene: TRBV28
clone size: -
J gene: TRBJ2-2
D gene: TRBD1
CDR3 DNA: TGTGCCAGCAGTTCCCCCGGGACAGGGAACACCGGGGAGCTGTTTTTT
CDR3 protein: CASSSPGTGNTGELFF

V gene: TRBV5-1
clone size: few
J gene: TRBJ2-7
D gene: TRBD1
CDR3 DNA: TGCGCCAGCAGCCTGGGGACAGGCCTAGGCTCCTACGAGCAGTACTTC
CDR3 protein: CASSLGTGLGSYEQYF

V gene: TRBV29-1
clone size: medium-sized
J gene: TRBJ2-2
D gene: TRBD1
CDR3 DNA: TGCAGCGTTGGCAGGGGGCTCGGGGAGCTGTTTTTT
CDR3 protein: CSVGRGLGELFF

V gene: TRBV14
clone size: few
J gene: TRBJ1-6
D gene: -
CDR3 DNA: TGTGCCAGCAGCCAAGTTGCGGGAAGCTCCTATAATTCACCCCTCCACTTT
CDR3 protein: CASSQVAGSSYNSPLHF

V gene: TRBV28
clone size: once
J gene: TRBJ2-1
D gene: TRBD2
CDR3 DNA: TGTGCCAGCACTAGCGGGAGAGGGGAGCAGTTCTTC
CDR3 protein: CASTSGRGEQFF

V gene: TRBV4-3
clone size: few
J gene: TRBJ1-1
D gene: -
CDR3 DNA: TGCGCCAGCAGCCAAGTTAGGGGAGACACTGAAGCTTTCTTT
CDR3 protein: CASSQVRGDTEAFF

V gene: TRBV2
clone size: -
J gene: TRBJ2-3
D gene: TRBD2
CDR3 DNA: TGTGCCAGTCGACTAGCGGGACACACAGATACGCAGTATTTT
CDR3 protein: CASRLAGHTDTQYF

V gene: TRBV6-6
clone size: few
J gene: TRBJ2-5
D gene: TRBD2
CDR3 DNA: TGTGCCAGCAGGGCTAGCGGGAGGGCGAAGACCCAGTACTTC
CDR3 protein: CASRASGRAKTQYF

V gene: TRBV4-2
clone size: -
J gene: TRBJ2-5
D gene: TRBD2
CDR3 DNA: TGTGCCAGCAGCCAACTGAGCGGGACCCTTCAAGAGACCCAGTACTTC
CDR3 protein: CASSQLSGTLQETQYF

V gene: TRBV6-6
clone size: -
J gene: TRBJ1-2
D gene: TRBD1
CDR3 DNA: TGTGCCAGCAGTCGGGACAGCCGCTATGGCTACACCTTC
CDR3 protein: CASSRDSRYGYTF

V gene: TRBV28
clone size: -
J gene: TRBJ1-5
D gene: TRBD1
CDR3 DNA: TGTGCCACCCACATCGGCAGGGGGAATCAGCCCCAGCATTTT
CDR3 protein: CATHIGRGNQPQHF

V gene: TRBV7-2
clone size: -
J gene: TRBJ2-1
D gene: -
CDR3 DNA: TGTGCCAGCAGCTTAGGCACAGGGTTTGGGAATGAGCAGTTCTTC
CDR3 protein: CASSLGTGFGNEQFF

V gene: TRBV18
clone size: -
J gene: TRBJ1-1
D gene: -
CDR3 DNA: TGTGCCAGCTCACCACCGGCAGGGAACACTGAAGCTTTCTTT
CDR3 protein: CASSPPAGNTEAFF

V gene: TRBV4-1
clone size: few
J gene: TRBJ1-1
D gene: -
CDR3 DNA: TGCGCCAGCAGCCGAGCGGACAGAGTAAACACTGAAGCTTTCTTT
CDR3 protein: CASSRADRVNTEAFF

V gene: TRBV19
clone size: -
J gene: TRBJ2-7
D gene: TRBD1
CDR3 DNA: TGTGCCAGTAGTATTCGCGGACAGGGAGTCCACGAGCAGTACTTC
CDR3 protein: CASSIRGQGVHEQYF